Listed below are T cell receptor beta chains from one sample, sequenced in a study of shared clonotypes between healthy human individuals. Sequencing used immunoSEQ multiplex PCR; TCRdb keeps in-frame clones, though not all of them. The data show just over 2,000,000 clones, about 95% seen once. Material for sequencing was naive CD8+ T cells sorted from blood. All receptors derive from a man in his late teens or twenties in good health. Both conserved end residues are part of each CDR3. D genes are given only for firm matches.

d_call j_call v_call cdr3_aa
TRBD2 TRBJ2-7 TRBV5-6 CASSFAPSSGRAYEQYF
NA TRBJ2-7 TRBV4-1 CASSRATRNEQYF
NA TRBJ1-2 TRBV5-4 CASTRGGNYGYTF
NA TRBJ1-4 TRBV7-6 CASSLEPTNEKLFF
NA TRBJ2-5 TRBV6-1 CASHPGQETQYF
NA TRBJ1-5 TRBV7-6 CASSLAGSNQPQHF
NA TRBJ2-7 TRBV30 CAWRGDAYEQYF
NA TRBJ1-4 TRBV9 CASSAYHVPEKLFF
NA TRBJ1-2 TRBV7-9 CASSLGGGYTF
NA TRBJ2-3 TRBV13 CASSTQDPQVTQYF
NA TRBJ2-3 TRBV4-1 CASSHQSGSPEDTQYF
NA TRBJ2-7 TRBV28 CASSSNEQYF
NA TRBJ2-2 TRBV28 CASSFRPTGELFF
TRBD1 TRBJ2-7 TRBV27 CASSFSFGTGTNEQYF
NA TRBJ1-1 TRBV6-5 CASSYLSEGLNTEAFF
NA TRBJ1-1 TRBV6-5 CASKIQGLNTEAFF
NA TRBJ2-1 TRBV28 CASSLSGRASYNEQFF
TRBD1 TRBJ2-7 TRBV7-9 CASSLETGVYEQYF
NA TRBJ2-3 TRBV28 CASSPSTDTQYF
NA TRBJ2-7 TRBV25-1 CASSDSYEQYF
NA TRBJ2-7 TRBV5-4 CASSFMSSHEQYF
NA TRBJ1-2 TRBV29-1 CSVEGSDRSYGYTF
TRBD1 TRBJ1-5 TRBV19 CASSAGTGGNQPQHF
NA TRBJ2-3 TRBV7-2 CASSFGGMSPDTQYF
TRBD1 TRBJ1-5 TRBV19 CASNRGRDNQPQHF
TRBD2 TRBJ2-7 TRBV6-6 CASTVAGETSYEQYF
TRBD1 TRBJ2-2 TRBV28 CASSLTGASAGELFF
NA TRBJ1-4 TRBV4-1 CASSQRVREKLFF
NA TRBJ1-5 TRBV4-1 CASSQDPYMGRDQPQHF
NA TRBJ2-7 TRBV27 CASSLFLGSPYEQYF
NA TRBJ2-1 TRBV27 CASSLGSYNEQFF
NA TRBJ2-7 TRBV4-1 CASSQGLNYEQYF
NA TRBJ2-7 TRBV4-1 CASSQVARVPYEQYF
TRBD2 TRBJ2-7 TRBV11-2 CASSLNYGLAGEEQYF
NA TRBJ2-5 TRBV27 CAGRGGGDQETQYF
NA TRBJ2-2 TRBV5-4 CASSLGLTGELFF
NA TRBJ2-5 TRBV27 CASSFLRQSETQYF
NA TRBJ2-1 TRBV7-6 CASSGGANEQFF
NA TRBJ2-5 TRBV4-2 CASSQEWGVEETQYF
NA TRBJ1-1 TRBV6-5 CASRPGVGTEAFF
NA TRBJ1-2 TRBV7-9 CASSSSDSEMRGYTF
NA TRBJ2-5 TRBV5-6 CASSLSGLQETQYF
NA TRBJ2-3 TRBV10-2 CASSGATDTQYF
TRBD1 TRBJ1-1 TRBV9 CASSERTGAEAFF
TRBD2 TRBJ2-1 TRBV7-9 CASGRWTSGYNEQFF
NA TRBJ1-2 TRBV4-1 CASSQIDTGNYGYTF
NA TRBJ2-1 TRBV27 CASTLGAGPHYNEQFF
TRBD2 TRBJ2-7 TRBV7-6 CASSPGGWYEQYF
NA TRBJ2-1 TRBV5-1 CASSSDKNEQFF
NA TRBJ2-1 TRBV7-7 CASSLGEGANNEQFF